This T cell receptor beta chain stems from a study of control samples from healthy donors and cancer patients. Only in-frame clones appear in the TCRdb table, and some are missing; sequencing was by immunoSEQ multiplex PCR. Here the sample spans 80,000 or so clones, about 95% being singletons. The clonotype was recovered from a woman aged 40 to 55 in good health. The sequenced material came from blood.

This chain's CDR3 is CASSMGTSYEQYF. For the CDR3, the DNA is TGTGCCAGTAGTATGGGGACTAGCTACGAGCAGTACTTC. The chain is built from TRBV19 and TRBJ2-7; TRBD2 aligns across 8 bases. Unmatched junction bases numbered 1, after V lost 3 bases and J lost 3 bases. CDR1 is LNHDA, CDR2 SQIVND, per germline (reference sequence). The CDR3 spans 13 residues. The variable domain in full, completed from reference TRBV19 and TRBJ2-7, reads DGGITQSPKYLFRKEGQNVTLSCEQNLNHDAMYWYRQDPGQGLRLIYYSQIVNDFQKGDIAEGYSVSREKKESFPLTVTSAQKNPTAFYLCASSMGTSYEQYFGPGTRLTVT.